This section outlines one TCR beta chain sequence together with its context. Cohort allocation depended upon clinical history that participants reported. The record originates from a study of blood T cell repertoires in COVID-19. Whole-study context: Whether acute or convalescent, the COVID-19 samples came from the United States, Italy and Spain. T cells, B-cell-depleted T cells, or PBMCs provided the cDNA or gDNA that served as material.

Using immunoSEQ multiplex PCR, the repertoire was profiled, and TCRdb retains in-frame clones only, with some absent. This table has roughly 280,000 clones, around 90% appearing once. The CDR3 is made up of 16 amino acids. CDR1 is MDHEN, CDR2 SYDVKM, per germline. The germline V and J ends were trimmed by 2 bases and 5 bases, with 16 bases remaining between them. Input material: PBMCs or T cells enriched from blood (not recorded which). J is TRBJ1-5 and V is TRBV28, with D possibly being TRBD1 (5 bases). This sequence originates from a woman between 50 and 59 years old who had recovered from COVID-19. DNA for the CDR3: TGTGCCAGCAGTTTAGAGGGGAGGTACCTTCATCAGCCCCAGCATTTT. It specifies CASSLEGRYLHQPQHF.